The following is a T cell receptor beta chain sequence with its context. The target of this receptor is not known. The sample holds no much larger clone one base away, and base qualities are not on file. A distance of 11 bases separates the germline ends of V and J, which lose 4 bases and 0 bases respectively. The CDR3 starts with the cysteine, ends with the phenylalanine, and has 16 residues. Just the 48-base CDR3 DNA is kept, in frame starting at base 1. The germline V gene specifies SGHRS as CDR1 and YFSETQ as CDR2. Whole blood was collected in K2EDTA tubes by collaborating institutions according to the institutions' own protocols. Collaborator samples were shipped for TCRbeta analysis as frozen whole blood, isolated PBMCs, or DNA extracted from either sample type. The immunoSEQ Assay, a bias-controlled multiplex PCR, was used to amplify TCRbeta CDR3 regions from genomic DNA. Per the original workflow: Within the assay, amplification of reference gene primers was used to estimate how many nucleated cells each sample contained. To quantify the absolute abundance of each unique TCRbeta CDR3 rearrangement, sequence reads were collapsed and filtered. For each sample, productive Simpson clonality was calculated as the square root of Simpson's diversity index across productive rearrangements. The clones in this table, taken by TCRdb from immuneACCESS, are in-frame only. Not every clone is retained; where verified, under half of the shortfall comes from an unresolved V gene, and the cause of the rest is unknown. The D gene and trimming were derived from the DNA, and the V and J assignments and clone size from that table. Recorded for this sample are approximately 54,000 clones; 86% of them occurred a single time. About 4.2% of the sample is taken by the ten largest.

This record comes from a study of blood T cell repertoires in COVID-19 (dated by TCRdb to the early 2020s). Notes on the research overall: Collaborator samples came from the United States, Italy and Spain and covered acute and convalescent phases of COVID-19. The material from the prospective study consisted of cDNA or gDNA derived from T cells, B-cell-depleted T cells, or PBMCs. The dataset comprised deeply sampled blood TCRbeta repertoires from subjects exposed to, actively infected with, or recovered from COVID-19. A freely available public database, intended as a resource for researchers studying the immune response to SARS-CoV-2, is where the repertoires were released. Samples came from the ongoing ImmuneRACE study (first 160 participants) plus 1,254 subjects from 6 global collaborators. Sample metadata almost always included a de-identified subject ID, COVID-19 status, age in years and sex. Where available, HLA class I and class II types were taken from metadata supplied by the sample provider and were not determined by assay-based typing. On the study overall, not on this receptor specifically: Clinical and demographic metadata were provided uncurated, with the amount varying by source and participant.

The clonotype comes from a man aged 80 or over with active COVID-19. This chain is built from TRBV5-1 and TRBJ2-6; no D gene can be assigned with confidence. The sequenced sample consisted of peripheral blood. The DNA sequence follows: TGCGCCAGCAGCCCGACTGGATTCTCTGGGGCCAACGTCCTGACTTTC. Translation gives CASSPTGFSGANVLTF.